A selection of T cell receptor beta chains follows, all from one sample in a study of cytomegalovirus exposure and HLA in healthy donors. Measured with immunoSEQ multiplex PCR; TCRdb has only the in-frame clones, and not every one. The repertoire holds roughly 99,000 clones, with roughly 80% as singletons. Material for sequencing was PBMCs. Source of these receptors: a man aged 25-45 years in good health and CMV-seropositive. The CDR3 runs from the conserved cysteine through the conserved F or W. D genes are given only for firm matches. Expanded clones get a size class; other rows say once, few or many, or leave the size out.

D gene | clone size | J gene | V gene | CDR3 DNA | CDR3 protein
. | . | TRBJ2-5 | TRBV7-2 | TGTGCCAGCAGCCCCGGACTGATCGGTGGGGAGACCCAGTACTTC | CASSPGLIGGETQYF
TRBD1 | . | TRBJ1-1 | TRBV5-4 | TGTGCCAGCAGCCAGGGACAGGGGGTGAACACTGAAGCTTTCTTT | CASSQGQGVNTEAFF
TRBD2 | . | TRBJ2-3 | TRBV5-4 | TGTGCCAGCAGCTTGTTTGAGACTAGCGTCGTGTATTTT | CASSLFETSVVYF
TRBD2 | . | TRBJ2-1 | TRBV5-1 | TGCGCCAGCAGCGCCGGACTAGCGGGGGCCCATGAGCAGTTCTTC | CASSAGLAGAHEQFF
. | once | TRBJ2-5 | TRBV30 | TGTGCCTGGAGTGTCTTGGGGCGGGAGACCCAGTACTTC | CAWSVLGRETQYF
TRBD2 | . | TRBJ2-3 | TRBV4-1 | TGCGCCAGCAGCCAGATAGCGGGGGGTGGGGCAGATACGCAGTATTTT | CASSQIAGGGADTQYF
TRBD2 | . | TRBJ2-7 | TRBV11-2 | TGTGCCAGCAGCTTAGATACTAGCGGGGCCTACGAGCAGTACTTC | CASSLDTSGAYEQYF
TRBD2 | . | TRBJ2-1 | TRBV18 | TGTGCCAGTCGAAGCGGGGGGGCCGAGAATGAGCAGTTCTTC | CASRSGGAENEQFF
. | . | TRBJ2-7 | TRBV7-2 | TGTGCCAGCAGCGGCCCGGGGCCGGGACTGGAGATTCAGGAGCAGTACTTC | CASSGPGPGLEIQEQYF
. | . | TRBJ1-2 | TRBV18 | TGTGCCAGCTCTCCCGACAGCAACTATGGCTACACCTTC | CASSPDSNYGYTF
. | few | TRBJ1-1 | TRBV9 | TGTGCCAGCAGCGCACGGACAGAAAACACTGAAGCTTTCTTT | CASSARTENTEAFF
TRBD1 | few | TRBJ2-7 | TRBV4-1 | TGCGCCAGCAGCCAACAACCGGGACAGAGATCCTACGAGCAGTACTTC | CASSQQPGQRSYEQYF
. | . | TRBJ2-3 | TRBV19 | TGTGCCAGTAGCCCAGAGCGTGTTACGCAGTATTTT | CASSPERVTQYF
TRBD2 | . | TRBJ2-3 | TRBV9 | TGTGCCAGCAGCGTAGCAGGCCCTACTAGCGGGGGGGCCGTGAATACGCAGTATTTT | CASSVAGPTSGGAVNTQYF
. | . | TRBJ1-1 | TRBV4-1 | TGCGCCAGCAGCCTGAACGAGGGCTGGGAAGCTTTCTTT | CASSLNEGWEAFF
. | . | TRBJ1-3 | TRBV2 | TGTGCCAGCAGTGATAGGAGGGGTTCTGGAAACACCATATATTTT | CASSDRRGSGNTIYF
TRBD1 | . | TRBJ1-6 | TRBV6-5 | TGTGCCAGCAGCGGACAGGGAAGTTCACCCCTCCACTTT | CASSGQGSSPLHF
TRBD2 | . | TRBJ2-5 | TRBV5-4 | TGTGCCAGCAGCTTTCAGGGAGGGGAGGAGACCCAGTACTTC | CASSFQGGEETQYF
. | . | TRBJ2-1 | TRBV27 | TGTGCCAGCAGTCCGCCCTGGGGGCGGTCCTACAATGAGCAGTTCTTC | CASSPPWGRSYNEQFF
. | . | TRBJ1-1 | TRBV7-2 | TGTGCCAGCAGCTTAGTTTTCCCACAGGGTCAAACTGAAGCTTTCTTT | CASSLVFPQGQTEAFF
. | . | TRBJ1-6 | TRBV10-2 | TGCGCCAGCAGTGAGTCGACTCGACCGACCCAAATTTCACCCCTCCACTTT | CASSESTRPTQISPLHF
TRBD2 | . | TRBJ2-5 | TRBV5-1 | TGCGCCAGCAGCTTGGAGCTAGCGGGGTGGGAGACCCAGTACTTC | CASSLELAGWETQYF
. | . | TRBJ1-5 | TRBV7-8 | TGTGCCAGCAGCTTACGCGAGTCGGATCAGCCCCAGCATTTT | CASSLRESDQPQHF
TRBD1 | . | TRBJ2-2 | TRBV7-3 | TGTGCCAGCAGCTCTAGACCGGGACAGGATCTAACCGGGGAGCTGTTTTTT | CASSSRPGQDLTGELFF
. | . | TRBJ1-3 | TRBV5-1 | TGCGCCAGCAGCTCCAGTCGTACAGGGCGCGGAAACACCATATATTTT | CASSSSRTGRGNTIYF
. | . | TRBJ1-1 | TRBV7-2 | TGTGCCAGCAGCTTGCACAGCATGAACACTGAAGCTTTCTTT | CASSLHSMNTEAFF
. | . | TRBJ1-4 | TRBV5-1 | TGCGCCAGCAGCTCTCTCGATGGAAGGGGTGAAAAACTGTTTTTT | CASSSLDGRGEKLFF
. | . | TRBJ1-5 | TRBV19 | TGTGCCAGTAGAAGGGGGGGGTCGAGCAATCAGCCCCAGCATTTT | CASRRGGSSNQPQHF
. | once | TRBJ2-2 | TRBV6-1 | TGTGCCAGCAGGCTAGAGGTCGGCGGCGGGGAGCTGTTTTTT | CASRLEVGGGELFF
. | . | TRBJ1-1 | TRBV7-9 | TGTTCCAGCAGCCCAGGACAGATCCCGGGGTGGACTGAAGCTTTCTTT | CSSSPGQIPGWTEAFF
. | . | TRBJ2-5 | TRBV5-6 | TGTGCCAGCAGCGTGCTTTCTTACGGGAACCAAGAGACCCAGTACTTC | CASSVLSYGNQETQYF
TRBD1 | . | TRBJ2-7 | TRBV2 | TGTGCCGCCGGACAGGGGTTCGAGCAGTACTTC | CAAGQGFEQYF
TRBD1 | . | TRBJ2-7 | TRBV15 | TGTGCCACCAGCAGAGACAGGGGGTATATCTACGAGCAGTACTTC | CATSRDRGYIYEQYF